The 10 T cell receptor beta chains given below trace back to one sample, sequenced in a study of blood T cell repertoires in COVID-19. Method: immunoSEQ multiplex PCR; TCRdb's copy keeps in-frame clones and lacks some. The repertoire includes fewer than 300,000 clones, approximately 86% of them detected once, and 3.1% sits in the top ten. The sample comprised peripheral blood. These receptors originate from a woman aged 18 to 35 with acute or convalescent COVID-19.

This clone was detected a few times. This chain links TRBV5-1 with TRBJ1-3; D gene unclear. Per germline, CDR1 SGHRS and CDR2 YFSETQ. This CDR3 has 14 amino acids. V was clipped by 6 bases and J by 1 base, with 11 bases between them. The chain's CDR3 is CASTDTYSGNTIYF. The CDR3 region has the DNA TGCGCCAGCACCGATACCTATTCTGGAAACACCATATATTTT.

This clone came up a few times. The chain carries TRBV4-3 and TRBJ2-3; a weak D match, TRBD2 (5 bases). V dropped 0 bases and J dropped 4 bases, with 11 bases sitting between them. The germline V gene encodes CDR1 LGHNA and CDR2 YSLEER. The CDR3 length is 15 residues. CDR3 loop: CASSQDFKRADTQYF. CDR3 DNA sequence: TGCGCCAGCAGCCAAGATTTTAAGAGGGCAGATACGCAGTATTTT.

The chain uses TRBV6-5 and TRBJ2-2; perhaps TRBD2 as D (5 bases). Germline V gene sequence: CDR1 MNHEY, CDR2 SVGAGI. The ends were cut back, 7 bases at V and 3 bases at J, with 12 bases in the middle. There are 14 residues in the CDR3. CDR3 sequence reads: CASTITRDTGELFF. DNA for the CDR3: TGTGCCAGCACTATTACTAGGGACACCGGGGAGCTGTTTTTT.

V is TRBV28 and J is TRBJ1-4; 9 nucleotides line up with TRBD1. CDR3 length: 13 residues. V trimming: 7 bases; J trimming: 6 bases; junction bases outside the gene matches: 3. Germline V gene sequence: CDR1 MDHEN, CDR2 SYDVKM. CDR3 DNA: TGTGCCAGCAATACAGGGGGCTATGAAAAACTGTTTTTT. Protein product: CASNTGGYEKLFF.

This clone was recorded a few times. The chain is built from TRBV15 and TRBJ2-3, with TRBD2 matching 7 bases. This CDR3 is 13 amino acids long. CDR1 and CDR2 from the germline V gene are LNHNV and YYDKDF (reference sequence). V lost 9 bases and J lost 3; bases outside the gene matches: 6. CDR3 in DNA: TGTGCCACAAAGCACGGGGGGACAGATACGCAGTATTTT. It specifies CATKHGGTDTQYF.

V and J are TRBV5-1 and TRBJ2-1; the match to TRBD2 covers 9 bases. The CDR3 loop spans 17 amino acids. V lost 4 bases and J lost 0; bases outside the gene matches: 8. Germline-derived CDR1 and CDR2 are SGHRS and YFSETQ. The CDR3 nucleotides read TGCGCCAGCAGCCACCCAACTAGCGGGTACTCCTACAATGAGCAGTTCTTC. Encoded protein: CASSHPTSGYSYNEQFF.

CDR3 amino acids: CASRESPSGDTGELFF. The DNA of the CDR3 is TGTGCCAGCAGGGAAAGTCCTAGCGGGGACACCGGGGAGCTGTTTTTT. This chain connects TRBV6-1 to TRBJ2-2; 9 bases are a match to TRBD2. This CDR3 is built from 16 residues. Trimming cost V 6 bases and J 3 bases; bases outside gene matches: 8. The germline CDR1 and CDR2 sequences are MNHNS and SASEGT.

The chain joins TRBV28 to TRBJ1-1; D unresolved. The germline V and J ends were trimmed by 3 bases and 0 bases, with 8 bases remaining between them. CDR1 and CDR2 from the germline V gene are MDHEN and SYDVKM. The CDR3 consists of 14 residues. The CDR3 DNA is TGTGCCAGCAGTTTCCCACTGATGAACACTGAAGCTTTCTTT. Its translation: CASSFPLMNTEAFF. The full variable domain, rest sourced from reference TRBV28 and TRBJ1-1, is DVKVTQSSRYLVKRTGEKVFLECVQDMDHENMFWYRQDPGLGLRLIYFSYDVKMKEKGDIPEGYSVSREKKERFSLILESASTNQTSMYLCASSFPLMNTEAFFGQGTRLTVV.

There are a few counts of this clone. This rearrangement joins TRBV6-5 to TRBJ2-7; D possibly corresponds to TRBD1 (5 bases). CDR1 and CDR2 (germline): MNHEY, SVGAGI. This CDR3 is built from 16 residues. Trimming stripped 1 base from V and 1 base from J, with 14 bases between. CDR3 sequence (DNA): TGTGCCAGCAGTTACTGGGGCACAAAACAATCCTACGAGCAGTACTTC. Translated: CASSYWGTKQSYEQYF.

The table lists this clone with a count of one. The V call is TRBV27, the J call TRBJ2-1; 7 nucleotides agree with TRBD2. The CDR3 sequence is 14 residues long. V trimming: 3 bases; J trimming: 6 bases; junction bases outside the gene matches: 5. Germline CDR1 MNHEY, CDR2 SMNVEV (reference sequence). CDR3 residues: CASSFGLVGNEQFF. The CDR3 DNA reads TGTGCCAGCAGTTTCGGACTAGTGGGCAATGAGCAGTTCTTC.